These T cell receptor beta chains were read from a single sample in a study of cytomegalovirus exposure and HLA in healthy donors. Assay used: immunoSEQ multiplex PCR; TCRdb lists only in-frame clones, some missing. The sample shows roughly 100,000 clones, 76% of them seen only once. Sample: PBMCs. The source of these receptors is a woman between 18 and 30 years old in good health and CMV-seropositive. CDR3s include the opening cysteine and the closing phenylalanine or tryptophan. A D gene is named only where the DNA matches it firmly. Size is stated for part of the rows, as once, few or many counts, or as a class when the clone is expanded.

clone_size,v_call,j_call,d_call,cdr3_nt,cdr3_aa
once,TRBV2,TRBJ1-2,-,TGTGCCAGCAGTGGGTTAAGGGACACCTATGGCTACACCTTC,CASSGLRDTYGYTF
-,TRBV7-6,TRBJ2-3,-,TGTGCCAGCAGCTTATTGGGTTCCGGGAAGGGCACAGATACGCAGTATTTT,CASSLLGSGKGTDTQYF
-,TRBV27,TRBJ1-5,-,TGTGCCAGCAGTTTAATGGCATATAGCAATCAGCCCCAGCATTTT,CASSLMAYSNQPQHF
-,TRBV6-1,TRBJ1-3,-,TGTGCCAGCAGTGAAGGACACTCTGGAAACACCATATATTTT,CASSEGHSGNTIYF
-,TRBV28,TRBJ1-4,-,TGTGCCAGCAGCCCGAGGGGGTCAACTAATGAAAAACTGTTTTTT,CASSPRGSTNEKLFF
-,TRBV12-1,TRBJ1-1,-,TGTGCCAGCAGCTCCCCGGGAAGGAGCCGACAGAACACTGAAGCTTTCTTT,CASSSPGRSRQNTEAFF
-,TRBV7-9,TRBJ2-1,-,TGTGCCAGCAGCTTAGTCCGCCCCGAGGGTGAGCAGTTCTTC,CASSLVRPEGEQFF
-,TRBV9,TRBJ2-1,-,TGTGCCAGCAGCGTAGCCGGGGGATCCTACAATGAGCAGTTCTTC,CASSVAGGSYNEQFF
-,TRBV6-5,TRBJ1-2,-,TGTGCCAGCAGTTACGGGGGCGGAGGTGATGGCTACACCTTC,CASSYGGGGDGYTF
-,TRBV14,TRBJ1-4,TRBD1,TGTGCCAGCAGCCAAGCGGACAGGGAGGTTGTCGTTGCTAATGAAAAACTGTTTTTT,CASSQADREVVVANEKLFF
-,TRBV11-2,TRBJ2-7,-,TGTGCCAGCAGCTTAGTGTGGGGGAGGTCCTCCTACGAGCAGTACTTC,CASSLVWGRSSYEQYF
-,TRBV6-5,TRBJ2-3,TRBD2,TGTGCCAGCAGTTACCGACTAGCAAACACAGATACGCAGTATTTT,CASSYRLANTDTQYF
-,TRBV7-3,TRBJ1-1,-,TGTGCCAGCAGGGAGGGGCCCGGGAACACTGAAGCTTTCTTT,CASREGPGNTEAFF
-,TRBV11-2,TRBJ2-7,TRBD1,TGTGCCAGCAGCTTAGGTTACAGGGGCGAGCAGTACTTC,CASSLGYRGEQYF
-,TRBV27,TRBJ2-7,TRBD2,TGTGCCAGCAGTCCTCCCCTGGGGGGGGAAGTCTACGAGCAGTACTTC,CASSPPLGGEVYEQYF
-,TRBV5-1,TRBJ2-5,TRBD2,TGCGCCAGCAGCGGGAGGGGTGCGCGGGGAGAAGAGACCCAGTACTTC,CASSGRGARGEETQYF
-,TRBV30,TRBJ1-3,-,TGTGCCTGGAGTGTCCCCGGTCTCGGAAACACCATATATTTT,CAWSVPGLGNTIYF
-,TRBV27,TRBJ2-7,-,TGTGCCAGCAGTCTCAGGGGTTGGGCCGAGCAGTACTTC,CASSLRGWAEQYF
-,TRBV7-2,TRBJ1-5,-,TGTGCCAGCAGCTTAGATACAGTGGATCAGCCCCAGCATTTT,CASSLDTVDQPQHF
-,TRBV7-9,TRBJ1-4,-,TGTGCCAGCACCACCTTGGCGTCGTCGGGGGAACTGTTTTTT,CASTTLASSGELFF
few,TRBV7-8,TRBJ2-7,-,TGTGCCAGCAACCAAAAATCTGGGGTGTTGGAGGCCGAGCAGTACTTC,CASNQKSGVLEAEQYF
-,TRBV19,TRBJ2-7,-,TGTGCCAGAAGACTGTCCTACGAGCAGTACTTC,CARRLSYEQYF
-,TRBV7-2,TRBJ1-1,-,TGTGCCAGCAGCGCTGAGCCGGGACGGGGGATTGAAGCTTTCTTT,CASSAEPGRGIEAFF
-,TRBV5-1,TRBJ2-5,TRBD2,TGCGCCAGCAGCTTTAGTCTAGCGGGGATCCAAGAGACCCAGTACTTC,CASSFSLAGIQETQYF
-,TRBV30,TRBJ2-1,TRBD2,TGTGCCTGGAGTGTGGCGGGAGGTGGGAATGAGCAGTTCTTC,CAWSVAGGGNEQFF
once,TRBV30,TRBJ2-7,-,TGTGCCTGGAGGTCGTTGGGGGGTCCCTACGAGCAGTACTTC,CAWRSLGGPYEQYF
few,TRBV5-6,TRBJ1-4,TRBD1,TGTGCCAGCAGCGCAGGGGGGAGCTCAACTAATGAAAAACTGTTTTTT,CASSAGGSSTNEKLFF
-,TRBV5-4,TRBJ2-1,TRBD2,TGTGCCAGCAGTCCCGGGAGCGGGGGGCGTTACAATGAGCAGTTCTTC,CASSPGSGGRYNEQFF
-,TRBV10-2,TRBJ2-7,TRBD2,TGCGCCAGCAGTGTAACTAGCGGGAGCTACGAGCAGTACTTC,CASSVTSGSYEQYF
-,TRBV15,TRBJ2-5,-,TGTGCCACCAGCCACTTATGGAGGGCAGGGCAAGAGACCCAGTACTTC,CATSHLWRAGQETQYF
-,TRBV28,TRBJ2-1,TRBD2,TGTGCCACGAAGCGGGGGACGTTATACAATGAGCAGTTCTTC,CATKRGTLYNEQFF